This T cell receptor (beta chain) was retrieved from a study of blood T cell repertoires in COVID-19. Study summary: The United States, Italy and Spain provided the acute and convalescent COVID-19 samples.

There are 16 residues in the CDR3. The V end lost 1 base, the J end lost 0 bases, and 10 bases lay between the germline ends. Germline lookup yields CDR1 KGHSH and CDR2 LQKENI. As handled by the study authors: Amplification of reference gene primers provided the estimated nucleated cell counts. Generated by immunoSEQ multiplex PCR, the TCRdb table keeps only in-frame clones and is missing some. V, J and clone size reflect that table, while D and trimming were determined from the DNA. Among about 200,000 clones listed, roughly four fifths were seen once. The rearrangement links TRBV18 to TRBJ1-5; D is unresolved. The sequence was obtained from a human donor with acute or convalescent COVID-19. The donor label of this sample is uncertain. The sample taken for sequencing was peripheral blood. CDR3 amino acids: CASSPQVAYSNQPQHF. CDR3 nucleotide sequence: TGTGCCAGCTCACCACAGGTAGCTTATAGCAATCAGCCCCAGCATTTT.